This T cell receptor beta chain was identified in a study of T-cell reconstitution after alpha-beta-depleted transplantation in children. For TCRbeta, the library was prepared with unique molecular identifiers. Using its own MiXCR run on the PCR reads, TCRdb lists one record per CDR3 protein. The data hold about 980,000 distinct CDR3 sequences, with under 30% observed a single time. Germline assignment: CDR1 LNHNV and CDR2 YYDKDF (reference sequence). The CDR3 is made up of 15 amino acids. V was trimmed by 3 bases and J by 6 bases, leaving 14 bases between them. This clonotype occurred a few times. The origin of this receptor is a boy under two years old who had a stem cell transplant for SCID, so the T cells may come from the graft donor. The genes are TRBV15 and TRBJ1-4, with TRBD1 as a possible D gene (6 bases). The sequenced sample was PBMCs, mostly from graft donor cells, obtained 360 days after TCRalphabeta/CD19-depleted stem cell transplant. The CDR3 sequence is CATSRDPGAYEKLFF. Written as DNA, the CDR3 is TGTGCCACCAGCAGGGATCCAGGGGCATATGAAAAACTGTTTTTT.